The clone carrying this T cell receptor beta chain was picked up a small number of times. The sample originates from a study of blood T cell repertoires in COVID-19. TCRdb's copy holds only in-frame clones and misses some; the assay was immunoSEQ multiplex PCR. Of about 140,000 clones listed, roughly nine tenths are singletons. Sequenced material: peripheral blood. The receptor was isolated from a woman aged 55-70 years with active COVID-19.

The CDR3 DNA follows: TGTGCCATCAGGACAGGGACAGGGGAGACCCAGTACTTC. This encodes CAIRTGTGETQYF. The V and J genes are TRBV10-3 and TRBJ2-5; 9 bases agree with TRBD1. Germline V CDR1 and CDR2: ENHRY, SYGVKD. The V and J ends lost 6 bases and 5 bases, in that order; junction bases with no gene match: 4. The CDR3 has 13 amino acids.